The 29 T cell receptor beta chains below all came from one sample that was sequenced in a study of cytomegalovirus exposure and HLA in healthy donors. The PCR employed 60 Vbeta primers together with 13 Jbeta primers. Data came from immunoSEQ multiplex PCR; TCRdb stores just in-frame clones and leaves some out. The sample comprises about 160,000 clones, approximately 88% of which are singletons, and 0.38% rests with the top ten. Sequenced material: PBMCs. These TCRs come from a boy aged 2 to 9 in good health and CMV-seronegative.

V and J are TRBV6-1 and TRBJ1-2, with 12 bases identical to TRBD1. Unmatched junction bases numbered 5, after V lost 7 bases and J lost 2 bases. This CDR3 comprises 15 residues. Germline lookup yields CDR1 MNHNS and CDR2 SASEGT. CDR3 residues: CASTSGQGANYGYTF. CDR3 sequence (DNA): TGTGCCAGCACCTCGGGACAGGGGGCGAACTATGGCTACACCTTC.

The chain has TRBV6-1 and TRBJ2-7; D might be TRBD1 (6 bases). Per germline, CDR1 MNHNS and CDR2 SASEGT. This CDR3 has 14 amino acids. Trimming left V 6 bases short and J 0 bases short, with 12 bases between. The CDR3 DNA reads TGTGCCAGCAGACGGACAGTTTACTCCTACGAGCAGTACTTC. This codes for CASRRTVYSYEQYF.

The V call is TRBV5-1, the J call TRBJ2-1; 11 bases agree with TRBD2. The germline V gene has CDR1 SGHRS and CDR2 YFSETQ. The CDR3 runs 16 residues. The V segment lost 4 bases and the J segment 6 bases; nucleotides outside the gene matches: 9. The CDR3 sequence: CASSPFISGRANEQFF. The CDR3 nucleotides read TGCGCCAGCAGCCCCTTTATTAGCGGGAGGGCCAATGAGCAGTTCTTC.

This chain joins TRBV4-1 and TRBJ2-1; 8 bases are a match to TRBD2. Germline V gene lookup returns CDR1 MGHRA and CDR2 YSYEKL. The CDR3 contains 16 residues. The junction had 8 bases not matched to a gene; V was cut back by 0 bases and J by 7 bases. This CDR3 is CASSQEIAGRYNEQFF. Written as DNA, the CDR3 is TGCGCCAGCAGCCAAGAGATAGCGGGAAGGTATAATGAGCAGTTCTTC.

The chain is built from TRBV9 and TRBJ2-5; TRBD2 matches at 9 bases. Per germline, CDR1 SGDLS and CDR2 YYNGEE. Losses at the gene ends were 0 bases for V and 9 bases for J; bases not matched to a gene: 6. CDR3 length equals 14 residues. CDR3 DNA: TGTGCCAGCAGCGTAGAGGCTAGCGGGAAGGCCCAGTACTTC. Protein product: CASSVEASGKAQYF.

In this sample, this clone turned up a few times. Mismatch with germline at one junction end may stem from a read error. V usage is TRBV5-6 and J usage is TRBJ2-7; no reliable D call. CDR1 SGHDT and CDR2 YYEEEE come from the germline V gene. CDR3 length equals 11 residues. CDR3 coding DNA: TGTGCCAGCAGCTTTTCCTCCGAGCAGTACTTC. It specifies CASSFSSEQYF.

V usage is TRBV5-5 and J usage is TRBJ2-7, with D tentatively TRBD1 (6 bases). CDR3 size: 14 residues. V was trimmed by 4 bases and J by 2 bases, leaving 13 bases between them. Germline V gene lookup returns CDR1 SGHKS and CDR2 YYEKEE (reference sequence). The CDR3 loop reads CASSTRQVTYEQYF. For the CDR3, the DNA is TGTGCCAGCAGCACCAGACAGGTGACCTACGAGCAGTACTTC.

The V call is TRBV18, the J call TRBJ1-5; D call uncertain. This CDR3 has 14 amino acids. Germline V CDR1 and CDR2: KGHSH, LQKENI. Trimming took off 1 base at V and 4 bases at J, with 8 bases between the two ends. The DNA of the CDR3 is TGTGCCAGCTCACCACACAGTATTAATCAGCCCCAGCATTTT. Its protein is CASSPHSINQPQHF.

The chain links TRBV6-5 to TRBJ2-7, with D possibly being TRBD1 (5 bases). The CDR3 is 15 amino acids. V dropped 2 bases and J dropped 4 bases, with 15 bases sitting between them. Germline CDR1 MNHEY, CDR2 SVGAGI. CDR3: CASSYRQGGGYEQYF. CDR3 DNA: TGTGCCAGCAGTTACAGGCAGGGTGGTGGGTACGAGCAGTACTTC.

The CDR3 DNA sequence: TGTGCCAGCAGCTTAAGGGGCAATGAGCAGTTCTTC. It specifies CASSLRGNEQFF. This rearrangement joins TRBV7-8 to TRBJ2-1; D perhaps matches TRBD1 (5 bases). The CDR3 sequence is 12 residues long. V shed 2 bases and J shed 6 bases, with 5 bases lying between them. CDR1 is SGHVS and CDR2 is FQNEAQ in the germline V gene.

Concerning this clone itself: Other DNA sequences within the sample encode an identical CDR3. The chain carries TRBV20-1 and TRBJ1-1, with D hard to call. The CDR3 spans 11 residues. Germline CDR1 is DFQATT and CDR2 is SNEGSKA (reference sequence). Trimming left V 0 bases short and J 4 bases short, with 3 bases between. The CDR3 DNA reads as TGCAGTGCTAGAGACCTCACTGAAGCTTTCTTT. Translated: CSARDLTEAFF.

V gene TRBV5-1 combines with J gene TRBJ2-3, with 10 bases lining up with TRBD2. Per germline, CDR1 SGHRS and CDR2 YFSETQ. The CDR3 is 16 amino acids. The V segment lost 2 bases and the J segment 0 bases; nucleotides outside the gene matches: 3. The CDR3: CASSFLAGVSTDTQYF. The CDR3 bases are TGCGCCAGCAGCTTCCTAGCGGGGGTTAGCACAGATACGCAGTATTTT.

A single count supports this clone. This sequence joins TRBV10-3 and TRBJ2-3; 7 bases line up with TRBD2. The CDR3 covers 16 residues. J lost 0 bases, V lost 0 bases, and 3 bases had no gene match. Germline V lookup: CDR1 ENHRY, CDR2 SYGVKD. The CDR3 DNA reads as TGTGCCATCAGTGAGTCGGCTAGCGGTAGCACAGATACGCAGTATTTT. Its translation is CAISESASGSTDTQYF.

This clone was recorded once. The chain uses TRBV10-3 and TRBJ2-3; 10 bases fit TRBD2. V lost 3 bases, J lost 2 bases, and 2 bases stayed unmatched. Per the germline V gene, CDR1 is ENHRY and CDR2 is SYGVKD. The CDR3 is made up of 15 amino acids. The CDR3 spells CAISDGTSVTDTQYF. The CDR3 DNA follows: TGTGCCATCAGTGACGGGACTAGCGTCACAGATACGCAGTATTTT.

J is TRBJ1-3 and V is TRBV25-1; D is possibly TRBD1 (5 bases). The CDR3 consists of 14 residues. Deletions cut 4 bases from V and 3 bases from J, with 10 bases between. Germline CDR1 MGHDK, CDR2 SYGVNS. CDR3 coding DNA: TGTGCCAGCAGTGGCGATAGGGGTGGAAACACCATATATTTT. Translated: CASSGDRGGNTIYF.

This chain joins TRBV7-9 and TRBJ2-2; 8 bases are a match to TRBD2. The V gene's germline CDR1 is SEHNR and CDR2 FQNEAQ (reference sequence). After removal of 5 bases from V and 4 bases from J, the junction contained 9 bases not matched to a gene. The CDR3 contains 16 residues. The CDR3 loop reads CASSPTERERTGELFF. CDR3 coding DNA: TGTGCCAGCAGCCCCACCGAGCGGGAGCGCACCGGGGAGCTGTTTTTT.

A single count supports this clone. The chain links TRBV27 to TRBJ2-1, with 9 bases that match TRBD2. CDR1 and CDR2 from the germline V gene are MNHEY and SMNVEV (reference sequence). Germline trimming cut 8 bases from V and 8 bases from J; bases unmatched to any gene: 10. The CDR3 spans 14 residues. CDR3 protein: CASSGTSSLDEQFF. The CDR3 DNA follows: TGTGCCAGCTCCGGGACTAGCAGTCTCGATGAGCAGTTCTTC.

V is TRBV27 and J is TRBJ2-7; 8 positions agree with TRBD2. Per the germline V gene, CDR1 is MNHEY and CDR2 is SMNVEV (reference sequence). The CDR3 spans 12 residues. In DNA, the CDR3 is TGTCCAAGCGGGAGTTGGGCCTACGAGCAGTACTTC. Translating it yields CPSGSWAYEQYF.

The chain is built from TRBV27 and TRBJ2-7, with D unresolved. This CDR3 is 13 amino acids long. Looked up from germline, CDR1 is MNHEY and CDR2 is SMNVEV (reference sequence). V lost 4 bases, J lost 0 bases, and 7 bases lay in between. CDR3 sequence reads: CASSWHSSYEQYF. In nucleotides, the CDR3 is TGTGCCAGCAGTTGGCACAGCTCCTACGAGCAGTACTTC.

The chain is built from TRBV6-5 and TRBJ1-2, with D uncertain. The CDR3 consists of 11 residues. The V gene's germline CDR1 is MNHEY and CDR2 SVGAGI. V was pared by 6 bases and J by 8 bases, with 10 bases between. The CDR3 coding sequence is TGTGCCAGCAGGAGATCGGGAGGCTACACCTTC. This encodes CASRRSGGYTF.

The CDR3 nucleotides are TGTGCCGGGGCCGGGAGTGTCGGAAACATTCAGTACTTC. Translation gives CAGAGSVGNIQYF. The chain combines TRBV14 with TRBJ2-4, with D perhaps TRBD2 (6 bases). The V gene's germline CDR1 is SGHDN and CDR2 FVKESK. This CDR3 is 13 amino acids long. Trimming pared 11 bases from V and 6 bases from J, leaving 17 bases between.

J is TRBJ2-1 and V is TRBV5-5; D gene uncertain. The germline gives CDR1 SGHKS, CDR2 YYEKEE (reference sequence). V lost 0 bases and J 5 bases, leaving 12 bases between the germline ends. This CDR3 comprises 15 residues. The DNA of the CDR3 is TGTGCCAGCAGCTTGGATGCGTCCCTACACAATGAGCAGTTCTTC. Translating it yields CASSLDASLHNEQFF.

The rearrangement links TRBV30 to TRBJ2-7; maybe TRBD2 (5 bases). V was pared by 3 bases and J by 6 bases, with 18 bases between. Germline assignment: CDR1 GTSNPN and CDR2 SVGIG (reference sequence). This CDR3 is built from 14 residues. Here the CDR3 DNA reads TGTGCCTGGAGCTTGGGAAGGACTGGCCGCGAGCAGTACTTC. Translation gives CAWSLGRTGREQYF.

Only a few counts were recorded for this clone. The chain's CDR3 is CSVEERQGIYGYTF. CDR3 nucleotide sequence: TGCAGCGTTGAAGAGAGACAGGGGATCTATGGCTACACCTTC. V is TRBV29-1 and J is TRBJ1-2, with 8 bases that match TRBD1. J gave up 4 bases and V 0 bases, and 4 bases lay outside the gene matches. The CDR3 sequence is 14 residues long. Germline V lookup: CDR1 SQVTM, CDR2 ANQGSEA.

The chain joins TRBV18 to TRBJ1-5; 8 bases match TRBD1. This CDR3 has 16 residues. In germline, CDR1 is KGHSH, CDR2 LQKENI. After removal of 2 bases from V and 4 bases from J, the junction contained 7 bases not matched to a gene. CDR3 nucleotide sequence: TGTGCCAGCTCACCATCGGACAGGGCCCCAAATCAGCCCCAGCATTTT. This gives the protein CASSPSDRAPNQPQHF.

This clone has a handful of counts. The chain employs TRBV6-5 and TRBJ2-7; TRBD1 matches 8 bases. The germline CDR1 and CDR2 sequences are MNHEY and SVGAGI. The ends lost 0 bases at V and 3 bases at J; junction bases unmatched: 1. CDR3 size: 14 residues. In nucleotides, the CDR3 is TGTGCCAGCAGTTACTCCGACAGGGGCTACGAGCAGTACTTC. The encoded protein is CASSYSDRGYEQYF.

CDR3 sequence reads: CASSPPGGRGANEQYF. The DNA of the CDR3 is TGTGCCAGCAGTCCTCCGGGGGGCAGGGGTGCGAACGAGCAGTACTTC. The genes are TRBV28 and TRBJ2-7; D is possibly TRBD2 (7 bases). The CDR3 is 16 amino acids. V lost 5 bases and J lost 5, with 22 bases in between. CDR1 is MDHEN and CDR2 is SYDVKM in the germline V gene.

The rearrangement links TRBV5-1 to TRBJ1-2, with D unresolved. Trimming left V 0 bases short and J 3 bases short, with 12 bases between. This CDR3 has 15 amino acids. CDR1 SGHRS and CDR2 YFSETQ come from the germline V gene. In DNA, the CDR3 is TGCGCCAGCAGCTTGGTCCCCGAACGCGACTATGGCTACACCTTC. This translates into CASSLVPERDYGYTF.

The V and J genes are TRBV11-2 and TRBJ1-2, with 7 bases aligning to TRBD1. The J segment lost 2 bases and the V segment lost 5 bases, leaving 2 bases of the junction unmatched. Per the germline V gene, CDR1 is SGHAT and CDR2 is FQNNGV. This CDR3 contains 13 residues. The CDR3, as DNA: TGTGCCAGCAGCCAAGGGGGCAACTATGGCTACACCTTC. It codes for CASSQGGNYGYTF. The whole variable domain, remainder taken from reference TRBV11-2 and TRBJ1-2, is EAGVAQSPRYKIIEKRQSVAFWCNPISGHATLYWYQQILGQGPKLLIQFQNNGVVDDSQLPKDRFSAERLKGVDSTLKIQPAKLEDSAVYLCASSQGGNYGYTFGSGTRLTVV.